The entry below describes one T cell receptor beta chain. The antigen it binds to is not known. Base-call qualities are not available, and no considerably larger clone is one nucleotide away. The data were obtained in a study of Ad26.COV2.S vaccination and SARS-CoV-2 variants (dated by TCRdb to the early 2020s). For the wider study: Vaccine-arm donors were drawn from COV1001, a multicentre, randomized, double-blind, placebo-controlled phase I-IIa trial of Ad26.COV2.S in healthy adults. Dosing of Ad26.COV2.S was intramuscular, at either 5x10^10 or 1x10^11 viral particles, delivered as one shot or as two shots spaced 56 days apart. The specificity and breadth of SARS-CoV-2-reactive T cell receptors after Ad26.COV2.S vaccination were assessed by TCRbeta repertoire sequencing. A total of 32 samples were included in the TCR-sequenced set, comprising around 19 Ad26.COV2.S vaccine recipients, 5 placebo recipients and 8 SARS-CoV-2 convalescent individuals. Trial participants were randomized into five groups of five: low-dose or high-dose Ad26.COV2.S given once or twice, or placebo on both occasions. Throughout the experiments and outcome assessment, investigators stayed blinded to trial group allocation. Summary of the overall study and its limitations: Substantial breadth of spike-specific CD8+ and CD4+ T cell responses was reported after vaccination. The authors noted that total T cell responses may have been underestimated by the TCR breadth and depth analyses. The study was not powered to compare responses between vaccine doses or regimens. Ad26.COV2.S recipients had higher spike-specific TCR breadth than placebo recipients (P = 0.0014). Vaccine and placebo recipients had similar non-spike TCR breadth, a finding consistent with the vaccine containing only spike.

The treatment or condition tag for this specimen amounts to: about 20 received Ad26.COV2.S at low or high dose, single or two shots; several received placebo; per-sample allocation not given. Repertoires of vaccine and placebo recipients were sequenced from samples collected on day 63 after the first injection. Between 29 July and 7 August 2020, Cohort 1b enrolled around 24 adults aged 18-55 years at one site in Boston, USA. Ad26.COV2.S consisted of a replication-incompetent adenovirus type 26 vector by which a prefusion-stabilized SARS-CoV-2 spike protein from the original Wuhan strain was expressed. TCRbeta CDR3 regions were sequenced with the immunoSEQ Assay. After extraction, genomic DNA underwent amplification by bias-controlled multiplex PCR, followed by high-throughput sequencing. The original methods were these. To quantify the absolute abundance of each unique TCRbeta CDR3 region, sequences were collapsed and filtered. T cell fraction was estimated by normalizing TCRbeta template counts to usable DNA, with usable DNA measured through amplification of reference genes found in all nucleated cells. Repertoire TCRs were annotated as SARS-CoV-2-specific by exact matching of V gene, CDR3 amino acid sequence and J gene to a known reactive TCR set. The reference SARS-CoV-2 TCR set came from MIRA and was filtered for enrichment in COVID-19-positive ImmuneCODE repertoires, removing public or cross-reactive TCRs. Using the MIRA antigens, annotated TCRs were further analysed by specific ORF or by position within an ORF. Breadth was defined as annotated unique rearrangements over total unique productive rearrangements; depth was the summed frequency of those rearrangements. Group comparisons of TCR breadth used two-sided Wilcoxon rank-sum tests. The clones in this table, taken by TCRdb from immuneACCESS, are in-frame only. Not every clone is retained; where verified, under half of the shortfall comes from an unresolved V gene, and the cause of the rest is unknown. The DNA gave D and trimming, while V, J and clone size come from that table. The sample has about 250,000 clones on record, roughly 85% of them singletons. Under 3% of the sample is taken by the ten largest.

The TCR comes from a person between 18 and 60 years old who received the Ad26.COV2.S COVID-19 vaccine or a placebo. The sequences come from peripheral blood, collected in a trial of Ad26.COV2.S vaccine versus placebo.

The CDR3 reads as follows: CASSTPGTGGTEAFF. In nucleotides, the sequence is TGTGCCAGCAGTACCCCCGGGACAGGGGGCACTGAAGCTTTCTTT. Here the chain combines TRBV6-1 and TRBJ1-1, with 11 bases aligning to TRBD1. The CDR3 spans 15 residues, from the cysteine through the phenylalanine. CDR3 DNA only is kept here, 45 bases in frame from base 1. CDR1 and CDR2 (MNHNS, SASEGT) derive from the germline V gene. Trimming takes 5 bases off V and 4 bases off J; junction bases not matched to a gene: 6.